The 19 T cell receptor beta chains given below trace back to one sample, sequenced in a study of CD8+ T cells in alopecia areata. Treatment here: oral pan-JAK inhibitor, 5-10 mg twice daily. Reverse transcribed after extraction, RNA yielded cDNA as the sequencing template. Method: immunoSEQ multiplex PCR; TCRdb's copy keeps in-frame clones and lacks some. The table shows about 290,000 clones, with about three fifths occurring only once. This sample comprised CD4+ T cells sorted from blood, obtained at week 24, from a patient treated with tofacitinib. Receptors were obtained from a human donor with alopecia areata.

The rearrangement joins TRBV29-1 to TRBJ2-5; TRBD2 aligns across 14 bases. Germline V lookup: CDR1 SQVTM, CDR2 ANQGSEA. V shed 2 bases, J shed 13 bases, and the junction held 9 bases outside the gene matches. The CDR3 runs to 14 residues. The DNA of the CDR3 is TGCAGCGTTGAACCCCGACTAGCGGGGGGGCCCAGGTACTTC. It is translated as CSVEPRLAGGPRYF.

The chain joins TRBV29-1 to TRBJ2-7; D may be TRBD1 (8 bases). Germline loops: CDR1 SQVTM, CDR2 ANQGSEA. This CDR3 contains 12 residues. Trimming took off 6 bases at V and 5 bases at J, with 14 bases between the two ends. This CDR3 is CSVYRGGHEQYF. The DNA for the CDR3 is TGCAGCGTCTACAGGGGGGGACACGAGCAGTACTTC.

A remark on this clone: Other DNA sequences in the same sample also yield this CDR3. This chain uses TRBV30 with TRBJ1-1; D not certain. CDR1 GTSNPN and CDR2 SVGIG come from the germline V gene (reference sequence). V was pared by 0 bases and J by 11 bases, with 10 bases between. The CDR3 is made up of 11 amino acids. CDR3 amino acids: CAWSVGSRAFF. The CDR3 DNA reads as TGTGCCTGGAGTGTAGGGTCCAGGGCTTTCTTT. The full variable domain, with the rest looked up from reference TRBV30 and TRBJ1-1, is SQTIHQWPATLVQPVGSPLSLECTVEGTSNPNLYWYRQAAGRGLQLLFYSVGIGQISSEVPQNLSASRPQDRQFILSSKKLLLSDSGFYLCAWSVGSRAFFGQGTRLTVV.

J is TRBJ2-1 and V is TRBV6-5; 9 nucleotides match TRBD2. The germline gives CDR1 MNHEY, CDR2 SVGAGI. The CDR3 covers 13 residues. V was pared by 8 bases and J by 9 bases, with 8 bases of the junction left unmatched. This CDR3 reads CASRAGGPGEQFF. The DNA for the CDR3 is TGTGCCAGCCGGGCGGGGGGGCCCGGTGAGCAGTTCTTC.

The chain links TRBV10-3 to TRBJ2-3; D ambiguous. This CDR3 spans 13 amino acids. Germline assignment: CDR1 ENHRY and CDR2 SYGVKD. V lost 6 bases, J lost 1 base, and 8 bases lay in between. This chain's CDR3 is CAISPPGTDTQYF. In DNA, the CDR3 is TGTGCCATCAGCCCTCCAGGCACAGATACGCAGTATTTT.

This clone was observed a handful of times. Here the CDR3 DNA reads TGCGCCAGCAGCCAAGAGGGGACAGGGCAAGAGACCCAGTACTTC. As protein: CASSQEGTGQETQYF. The rearrangement joins TRBV4-1 to TRBJ2-5; 9 bases fit TRBD1. The CDR3 length is 15 residues. Germline CDR1 MGHRA, CDR2 YSYEKL. The J segment lost 2 bases and the V segment lost 0 bases, leaving 1 base of the junction unmatched.

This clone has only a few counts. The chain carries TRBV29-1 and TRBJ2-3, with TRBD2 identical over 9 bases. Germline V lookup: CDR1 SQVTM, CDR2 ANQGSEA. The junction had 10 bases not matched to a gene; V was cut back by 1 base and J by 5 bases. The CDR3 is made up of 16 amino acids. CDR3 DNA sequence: TGCAGCGTTGAAGGTTTTGCGGGGGGGCCTAGAGATACGCAGTATTTT. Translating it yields CSVEGFAGGPRDTQYF.

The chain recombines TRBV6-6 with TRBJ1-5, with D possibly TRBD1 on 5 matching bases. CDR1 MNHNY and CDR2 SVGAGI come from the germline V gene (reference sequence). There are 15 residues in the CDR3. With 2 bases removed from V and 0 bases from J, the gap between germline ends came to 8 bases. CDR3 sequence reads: CASSYTGLSNQPQHF. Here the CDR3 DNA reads TGTGCCAGCAGTTACACAGGTCTTAGCAATCAGCCCCAGCATTTT.

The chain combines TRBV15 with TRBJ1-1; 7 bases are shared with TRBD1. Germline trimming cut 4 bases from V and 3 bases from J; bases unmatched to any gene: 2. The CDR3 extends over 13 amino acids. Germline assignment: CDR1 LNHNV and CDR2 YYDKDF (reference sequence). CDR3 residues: CATSNDRDTEAFF. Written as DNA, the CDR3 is TGTGCCACCAGCAACGACAGGGACACTGAAGCTTTCTTT.

The CDR3 nucleotides read TGTGCCAGCAGCTTATTGGCGGTTTCCTACAATGAGCAGTTCTTC. Translated: CASSLLAVSYNEQFF. V usage is TRBV7-9 and J usage is TRBJ2-1; D call uncertain. From germline, CDR1 is SEHNR and CDR2 FQNEAQ (reference sequence). The CDR3 runs to 15 residues. Trimming shortened V by 2 bases and J by 1 base, and 9 bases separated the two germline ends.

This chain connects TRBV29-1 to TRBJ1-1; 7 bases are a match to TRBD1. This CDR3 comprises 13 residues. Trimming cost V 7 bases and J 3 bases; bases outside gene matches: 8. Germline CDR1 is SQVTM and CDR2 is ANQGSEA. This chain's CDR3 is CSGGTARDTEAFF. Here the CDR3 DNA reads TGCAGCGGGGGGACAGCCAGGGACACTGAAGCTTTCTTT. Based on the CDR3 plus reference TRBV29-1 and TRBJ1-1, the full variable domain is SAVISQKPSRDICQRGTSLTIQCQVDSQVTMMFWYRQQPGQSLTLIATANQGSEATYESGFVIDKFPISRPNLTFSTLTVSNMSPEDSSIYLCSGGTARDTEAFFGQGTRLTVV.

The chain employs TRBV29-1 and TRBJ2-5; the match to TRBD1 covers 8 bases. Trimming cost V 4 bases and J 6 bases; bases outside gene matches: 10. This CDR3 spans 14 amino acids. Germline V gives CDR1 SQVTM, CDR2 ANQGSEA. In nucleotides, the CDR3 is TGCAGCGTTGCCCCGGGTCAGGGGGCGCAGACCCAGTACTTC. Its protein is CSVAPGQGAQTQYF.

CDR3 nucleotide sequence: TGTGCCATCAGTGGGACTAGCGGGGGGGAGACCCAGTACTTC. This translates into CAISGTSGGETQYF. The J gene is TRBJ2-5, the V gene TRBV10-3; 14 bases align to TRBD2. This CDR3 contains 14 residues. Germline CDR1 is ENHRY and CDR2 is SYGVKD. With V trimmed by 4 bases and J by 5 bases, 0 bases remained unmatched.

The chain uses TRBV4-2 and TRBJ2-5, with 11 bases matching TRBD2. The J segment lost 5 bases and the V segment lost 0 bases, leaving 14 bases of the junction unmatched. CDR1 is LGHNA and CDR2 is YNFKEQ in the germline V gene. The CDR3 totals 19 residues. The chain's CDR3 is CASSQDVGGSGGAWETQYF. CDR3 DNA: TGTGCCAGCAGCCAAGATGTTGGAGGTAGCGGGGGGGCCTGGGAGACCCAGTACTTC.

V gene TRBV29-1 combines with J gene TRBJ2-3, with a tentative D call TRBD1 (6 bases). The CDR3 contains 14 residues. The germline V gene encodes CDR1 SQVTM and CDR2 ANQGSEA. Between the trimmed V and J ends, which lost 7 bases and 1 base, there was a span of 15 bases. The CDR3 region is CSGEGPGGTDTQYF. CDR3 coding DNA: TGCAGCGGAGAGGGTCCAGGGGGCACAGATACGCAGTATTTT.

As DNA, the CDR3 is TGCGCCAGCGCCCCACAGGGTCGAGATGGCTACACCTTC. Encoded protein: CASAPQGRDGYTF. The J gene is TRBJ1-2, the V gene TRBV5-1; TRBD1 might be the D (6 bases). V was trimmed by 7 bases and J by 6 bases, leaving 16 bases between them. Germline CDR1 SGHRS, CDR2 YFSETQ. The CDR3 runs 13 residues. Filled out from reference TRBV5-1 and TRBJ1-2, the complete variable domain reads KAGVTQTPRYLIKTRGQQVTLSCSPISGHRSVSWYQQTPGQGLQFLFEYFSETQRNKGNFPGRFSGRQFSNSRSEMNVSTLELGDSALYLCASAPQGRDGYTFGSGTRLTVV.

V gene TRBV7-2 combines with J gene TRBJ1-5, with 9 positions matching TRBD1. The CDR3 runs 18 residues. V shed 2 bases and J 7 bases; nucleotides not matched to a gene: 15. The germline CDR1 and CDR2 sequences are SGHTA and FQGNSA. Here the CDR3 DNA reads TGTGCCAGCAGCTTAACCGGGACAGGGATGGGGTCGGACCAGCCCCAGCATTTT. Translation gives CASSLTGTGMGSDQPQHF.

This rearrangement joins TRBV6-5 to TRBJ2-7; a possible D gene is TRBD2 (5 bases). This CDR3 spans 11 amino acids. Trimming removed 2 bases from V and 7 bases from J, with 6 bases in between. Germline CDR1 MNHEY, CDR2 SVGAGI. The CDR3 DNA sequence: TGTGCCAGCAGTTACCAGCGGGAGCAGTACTTC. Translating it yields CASSYQREQYF.

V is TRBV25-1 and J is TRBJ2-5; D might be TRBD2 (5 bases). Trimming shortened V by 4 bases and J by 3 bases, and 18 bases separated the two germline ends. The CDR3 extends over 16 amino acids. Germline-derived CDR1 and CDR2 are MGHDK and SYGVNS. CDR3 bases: TGTGCCAGCAGTGCGGATCTAGCAGCCTCTAAAGAGACCCAGTACTTC. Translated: CASSADLAASKETQYF.